The rows below give T cell receptor beta chains drawn from one sample of a study of blood T cell repertoires in COVID-19. Assay used: immunoSEQ multiplex PCR; TCRdb lists only in-frame clones, some missing. The profile shows about 65,000 clones, about 83% of them singletons. The sample was peripheral blood. The receptors stem from a man aged 45 to 65 with COVID-19, enrolled during active disease. Both conserved end residues are part of each CDR3. The D gene is left open where the match is weak. For some rows the clone size is stated as once, few or many, or as a class when expanded; others skip it.

>TRBV28|TRBJ1-5|NA|NA
CASETGLQPQHF
TGTGCCAGCGAAACAGGGCTTCAGCCCCAGCATTTT
>TRBV7-2|TRBJ2-7|NA|NA
CASSVLGQNSYEQYF
TGTGCCAGCAGCGTTCTCGGACAGAACTCCTACGAGCAGTACTTC
>TRBV15|TRBJ1-1|once|NA
CATSSKRGGTEAFF
TGTGCCACCAGCTCAAAACGGGGGGGCACTGAAGCTTTCTTT
>TRBV6-5|TRBJ2-7|NA|TRBD2
CASSKRLAGVVEQYF
TGTGCCAGCAGTAAAAGACTAGCGGGAGTGGTCGAGCAGTACTTC
>TRBV5-4|TRBJ1-6|few|TRBD1
CASSYPQGGRNSPLHF
TGTGCCAGCAGCTATCCACAGGGGGGCAGAAATTCACCCCTCCACTTT
>TRBV12-3/TRBV12-4|TRBJ2-3|NA|NA
CASSPTSNTQYF
TGTGCCAGCAGCCCTACTTCTAATACGCAGTATTTT
>TRBV11-3|TRBJ2-2|NA|TRBD1
CASSSTGGTGELFF
TGTGCCAGCAGCTCGACAGGGGGAACCGGGGAGCTGTTTTTT
>TRBV11-2|TRBJ2-5|NA|TRBD2
CASSRRTSEYQETQYF
TGTGCCAGCAGTCGGAGGACTAGCGAGTACCAAGAGACCCAGTACTTC
>TRBV19|TRBJ2-1|NA|TRBD1
CASSGGRTGNNEQFF
TGTGCCAGTAGTGGGGGGAGGACAGGGAATAATGAGCAGTTCTTC
>TRBV24-1|TRBJ2-1|NA|TRBD1
CATSDSPETGIYNEQFF
TGTGCCACCAGTGATTCCCCGGAGACAGGGATTTACAATGAGCAGTTCTTC
>TRBV5-1|TRBJ1-1|NA|TRBD1
CASSWRGHTEAFF
TGCGCCAGCAGCTGGAGGGGGCATACTGAAGCTTTCTTT
>TRBV18|TRBJ2-7|NA|NA
CASSPAQNSYEQYF
TGTGCCAGCTCCCCCGCCCAGAACTCCTACGAGCAGTACTTC
>TRBV28|TRBJ1-1|NA|NA
CASSLPMTATEAFF
TGTGCCAGCAGTCTCCCTATGACAGCCACTGAAGCTTTCTTT
>TRBV5-1|TRBJ2-1|NA|TRBD2
CASSLATSGSYNEQFF
TGCGCCAGCAGCTTGGCGACTAGCGGGAGTTACAATGAGCAGTTCTTC
>TRBV7-2|TRBJ2-1|few|TRBD2
CASSQAGNEQFF
TGTGCCAGCAGCCAAGCGGGGAATGAGCAGTTCTTC
>TRBV6-5|TRBJ2-4|NA|TRBD1
CASCPGTGGNIQYF
TGTGCCAGTTGCCCCGGGACAGGGGGGAACATTCAGTACTTC
>TRBV14|TRBJ2-5|NA|TRBD1
CASSQHRGVETQYF
TGTGCCAGCAGCCAACACAGGGGTGTGGAGACCCAGTACTTC
>TRBV13|TRBJ2-2|NA|NA
CASSSRGGELFF
TGTGCCAGCAGCTCTCGCGGCGGGGAGCTGTTTTTT
>TRBV6-5|TRBJ2-7|NA|TRBD1
CASSYSRGQLYEQYF
TGTGCCAGCAGTTACTCCCGGGGACAGCTCTACGAGCAGTACTTC
>TRBV7-2|TRBJ1-3|NA|NA
CASSLEAWSGNTIYF
TGTGCCAGCAGCTTAGAGGCCTGGAGCGGAAACACCATATATTTT
>TRBV19|TRBJ1-3|NA|TRBD1
CASSPLGQGRNTIYF
TGTGCCAGTAGTCCCCTCGGACAGGGGAGAAACACCATATATTTT
>TRBV7-2|TRBJ2-5|few|TRBD1
CASSLVGTGSPSETQYF
TGTGCCAGCAGCTTAGTGGGGACAGGGTCGCCCAGCGAGACCCAGTACTTC
>TRBV15|TRBJ2-2|NA|NA
CATSRDRGGAGELFF
TGTGCCACCAGCAGAGATCGAGGAGGGGCCGGGGAGCTGTTTTTT
>TRBV2|TRBJ2-2|NA|TRBD2
CASRLFGLAGAATGELFF
TGTGCCAGCAGACTTTTCGGACTAGCGGGAGCGGCAACCGGGGAGCTGTTTTTT
>TRBV30|TRBJ2-4|once|TRBD2
CAWSPLQLAGRVGGNIQYF
TGTGCCTGGAGCCCCCTTCAACTAGCGGGGAGGGTAGGGGGAAACATTCAGTACTTC
>TRBV10-3|TRBJ2-2|NA|NA
CASMVGRGAGELFF
TGTGCCTCAATGGTCGGGAGAGGTGCCGGGGAGCTGTTTTTT
>TRBV13|TRBJ2-7|NA|TRBD2
CASSILAGPYEQYF
TGTGCCAGCAGCATTCTAGCGGGCCCCTACGAGCAGTACTTC
>TRBV28|TRBJ1-1|NA|TRBD1
CASSSEDRIEAFF
TGTGCCAGCAGTTCAGAGGACAGGATTGAAGCTTTCTTT
>TRBV6-5|TRBJ2-7|NA|TRBD1
CASSSGQGYEQYF
TGTGCCAGCAGTAGCGGACAGGGCTACGAGCAGTACTTC
>TRBV28|TRBJ2-7|NA|NA
CASSTGTSREEQYF
TGTGCCAGCAGCACCGGGACAAGTCGTGAAGAGCAGTACTTC
>TRBV19|TRBJ1-5|NA|NA
CASRRWGGGVNNQPQHF
TGTGCCAGTAGACGTTGGGGTGGAGGGGTGAACAATCAGCCCCAGCATTTT
>TRBV2|TRBJ1-5|few|NA
CASRQSLFGGTHQPQHF
TGTGCCAGCAGACAAAGCTTGTTTGGAGGGACGCATCAGCCCCAGCATTTT
>TRBV19|TRBJ1-2|NA|TRBD1
CASSIADRGVGGYTF
TGTGCCAGTAGTATAGCAGACAGGGGCGTAGGCGGCTACACCTTC
>TRBV11-3|TRBJ2-5|NA|NA
CASSLGAEPHQETQYF
TGTGCCAGCAGCTTAGGGGCAGAGCCTCACCAAGAGACCCAGTACTTC
>TRBV3-1/TRBV3-2|TRBJ2-1|NA|TRBD2
CACADSGSLGEQFF
TGTGCCTGCGCCGATAGCGGGAGCCTAGGTGAGCAGTTCTTC
>TRBV12-3/TRBV12-4|TRBJ2-2|NA|TRBD2
CASSSGSTGELFF
TGTGCCAGCAGTAGCGGGAGCACCGGGGAGCTGTTTTTT